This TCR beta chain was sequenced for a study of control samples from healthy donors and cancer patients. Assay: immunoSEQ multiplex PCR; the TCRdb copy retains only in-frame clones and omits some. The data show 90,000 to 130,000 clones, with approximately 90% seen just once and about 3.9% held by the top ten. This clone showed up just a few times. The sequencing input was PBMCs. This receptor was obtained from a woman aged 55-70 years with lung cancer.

The CDR3 sequence: CASSPGPQETQYF. CDR3 bases: TGTGCCAGCAGCCCGGGCCCCCAAGAGACCCAGTACTTC. The chain couples TRBV7-9 to TRBJ2-5; D ambiguous. Germline V CDR1 and CDR2: SEHNR, FQNEAQ (reference sequence). The CDR3 loop spans 13 amino acids. V shed 5 bases and J shed 1 base, with 8 bases lying between them.